The 17 T cell receptor beta chains listed next were all sequenced from one sample in a study of T-cell memory formation after mild COVID-19. One entry per CDR3 protein results from TCRdb running MiXCR on the 5' RACE reads. This table holds a few hundred thousand distinct CDR3 sequences, roughly 10% found once. The sequencing input was PBMCs or a T cell subset sorted from them (not recorded which). The receptors stem from a man in his late teens or twenties who had mild COVID-19 (a few samples of this study predate the infection). Cell type and time point are not known.

V usage is TRBV5-1 and J usage is TRBJ1-2; D not certain. The germline gives CDR1 SGHRS, CDR2 YFSETQ. V dropped 2 bases and J dropped 3 bases, with 8 bases sitting between them. This CDR3 has 13 amino acids. The CDR3 loop reads CASSFEVDYGYTF. The CDR3 region has the DNA TGCGCCAGCAGCTTTGAGGTCGACTATGGCTACACCTTC.

In its sample, this clonotype was seen many times. The chain recombines TRBV20-1 with TRBJ2-3; the D gene is possibly TRBD2 (5 bases). This CDR3 spans 14 amino acids. Looked up from germline, CDR1 is DFQATT and CDR2 is SNEGSKA (reference sequence). V was cut by 5 bases and J by 0 bases, with 12 bases left in between. CDR3 amino acids: CSAPLEDSTDTQYF. The CDR3 DNA reads TGCAGTGCTCCTCTGGAGGACAGCACAGATACGCAGTATTTT.

This clonotype was seen more than once but under ten times. The V and J genes are TRBV4-3 and TRBJ2-2, with a possible D match to TRBD2 (5 bases). The CDR3 length is 15 residues. With 4 bases removed from V and 5 bases from J, the gap between germline ends came to 14 bases. Germline V gene data show CDR1 as LGHNA and CDR2 as YSLEER. The CDR3 loop reads CASSPTSPGTGELFF. The CDR3 nucleotides are TGCGCCAGCAGCCCCACCAGCCCGGGGACCGGGGAGCTGTTTTTT.

The chain joins TRBV24-1 to TRBJ2-3; D may be TRBD1 (6 bases). This CDR3 region has 16 residues. Trimming removed 4 bases at V and 0 bases at J, with 13 bases between. Germline V gene sequence: CDR1 KGHDR, CDR2 SFDVKD. CDR3 in amino acids: CATSDPGQTSTDTQYF. Here the CDR3 DNA reads TGTGCCACCAGTGACCCCGGACAGACTAGCACAGATACGCAGTATTTT.

This clonotype was seen a few times. The V call is TRBV6-5, the J call TRBJ1-1, with 8 positions matching TRBD1. Trimming removed 6 bases from V and 0 bases from J; junction bases left unmatched: 12. Germline V gives CDR1 MNHEY, CDR2 SVGAGI. This CDR3 contains 17 residues. This CDR3 is CASSPLTGTGLNTEAFF. CDR3 in DNA: TGTGCCAGCAGCCCTCTAACCGGGACAGGCCTGAACACTGAAGCTTTCTTT.

This clonotype was counted between two and nine times. V gene TRBV28 combines with J gene TRBJ1-1; D gene ambiguous. This CDR3 has 14 residues. V lost 0 bases and J 0 bases, leaving 5 bases between the germline ends. Germline V gene lookup returns CDR1 MDHEN and CDR2 SYDVKM. This CDR3 is CASSLWPVNTEAFF. Here the CDR3 DNA reads TGTGCCAGCAGTTTATGGCCGGTGAACACTGAAGCTTTCTTT.

This clonotype was observed a few times. CDR3 coding DNA: TGTGCCAGCAGCCTTCTCAAATCCGGCGAAGTTGCCCAGTACTTC. Translation: CASSLLKSGEVAQYF. This chain joins TRBV6-1 and TRBJ2-5; D unclear. V was shortened by 6 bases and J by 9 bases, with 23 bases between the two germline ends. This CDR3 spans 15 amino acids. Looked up from germline, CDR1 is MNHNS and CDR2 is SASEGT.

V gene TRBV10-3 combines with J gene TRBJ2-2; D is perhaps TRBD1 or TRBD2 (6 bases each). V shed 8 bases and J shed 2 bases, with 12 bases lying between them. The CDR3 length is 14 residues. Germline CDR1 and CDR2: ENHRY and SYGVKD. Here the CDR3 reads CAIRGQRNTGELFF. The CDR3 DNA sequence: TGTGCCATCCGGGGGCAGAGAAACACCGGGGAGCTGTTTTTT.

This clonotype was seen repeatedly, ten times or more. This chain joins TRBV18 and TRBJ2-7, with a tentative D call TRBD1 (6 bases). Germline V gene sequence: CDR1 KGHSH, CDR2 LQKENI. V was shortened by 3 bases and J by 0 bases, with 15 bases between the two germline ends. The CDR3 is 16 residues long. Written as DNA, the CDR3 is TGTGCCAGCTCACCCTCCCAGACAGGATCCTCCTACGAGCAGTACTTC. This sequence encodes CASSPSQTGSSYEQYF.

This clonotype has just a few counts. This sequence joins TRBV7-9 and TRBJ2-3; TRBD1 might be the D (5 bases). Trimming left V 2 bases short and J 0 bases short, with 9 bases between. The CDR3 loop spans 15 amino acids. Germline V lookup: CDR1 SEHNR, CDR2 FQNEAQ (reference sequence). The CDR3 spells CASSLWTRSTDTQYF. CDR3 nucleotide sequence: TGTGCCAGCAGCTTATGGACACGTAGCACAGATACGCAGTATTTT.

This clonotype was counted at least ten times. V usage is TRBV5-1 and J usage is TRBJ2-1; 12 bases fit TRBD1. V was clipped by 6 bases and J by 7 bases; unmatched bases: 11. This CDR3 spans 16 amino acids. Germline values: CDR1 SGHRS, CDR2 YFSETQ. The CDR3 here is CASMNTGTGGRNEQFF. The CDR3, as DNA: TGCGCCAGCATGAACACCGGGACAGGGGGCCGAAATGAGCAGTTCTTC.

Only a few counts were recorded for this clonotype. The V call is TRBV20-1, the J call TRBJ1-5; no firm D call. Per the germline V gene, CDR1 is DFQATT and CDR2 is SNEGSKA (reference sequence). The CDR3 consists of 13 residues. V lost 3 bases and J 3 bases, leaving 9 bases between the germline ends. CDR3 nucleotides: TGCAGTGCTAGGTCCAGCCACAATCAGCCCCAGCATTTT. Translation gives CSARSSHNQPQHF.

This clonotype was detected a few times. For the CDR3, the DNA is TGTGCCAGCAGCATCCTGGGTGTAGGCCCCTACGAGCAGTACTTC. Its translation: CASSILGVGPYEQYF. The chain joins TRBV5-5 to TRBJ2-7; no firm D call. The CDR3 is made up of 15 amino acids. In germline, CDR1 is SGHKS, CDR2 YYEKEE (reference sequence). V was trimmed by 4 bases and J by 2 bases, leaving 16 bases between them.

This clonotype was picked up a small number of times. This rearrangement joins TRBV9 to TRBJ1-1; D is perhaps TRBD1 (5 bases). The CDR3 consists of 11 residues. The V end lost 7 bases, the J end lost 5 bases, and 9 bases lay between the germline ends. Germline assignment: CDR1 SGDLS and CDR2 YYNGEE. The CDR3 sequence is CASGTGTEAFF. Written as DNA, the CDR3 is TGTGCCAGCGGGACCGGGACTGAAGCTTTCTTT. Combining the CDR3 with reference TRBV9 and TRBJ1-1 gives the whole variable domain DSGVTQTPKHLITATGQRVTLRCSPRSGDLSVYWYQQSLDQGLQFLIQYYNGEERAKGNILERFSAQQFPDLHSELNLSSLELGDSALYFCASGTGTEAFFGQGTRLTVV.

This clonotype was seen ten or more times. V gene TRBV27 combines with J gene TRBJ2-2; D possibly corresponds to TRBD2 (7 bases). CDR3 length: 13 residues. Germline V gene data show CDR1 as MNHEY and CDR2 as SMNVEV (reference sequence). V lost 4 bases, J lost 6 bases, and 9 bases lay in between. The CDR3 loop reads CASSWGGSGELFF. CDR3 nucleotides: TGTGCCAGCAGTTGGGGGGGCTCCGGGGAGCTGTTTTTT.

This clonotype was detected ten times or more. The CDR3 nucleotides read TGTGCCAGCAGCTTACTACCCGGGGGGCCAGACGCCTACAATGAGCAGTTCTTC. Protein product: CASSLLPGGPDAYNEQFF. The chain carries TRBV7-7 and TRBJ2-1; tentatively, D is TRBD2 (7 bases). The CDR3 runs to 18 residues. Deletions cut 2 bases from V and 2 bases from J, with 19 bases between. Per germline, CDR1 SSHAT and CDR2 FNYEAQ (reference sequence).

Ten or more counts support this clonotype. The chain links TRBV19 to TRBJ1-5; perhaps TRBD1 as D (5 bases). Deletions cut 10 bases from V and 4 bases from J, with 14 bases between. The CDR3 totals 13 residues. The germline V gene encodes CDR1 LNHDA and CDR2 SQIVND (reference sequence). The CDR3 DNA sequence: TGTGCCACCCATCCCGGGGGGAATCAGCCCCAGCATTTT. Translating gives CATHPGGNQPQHF.